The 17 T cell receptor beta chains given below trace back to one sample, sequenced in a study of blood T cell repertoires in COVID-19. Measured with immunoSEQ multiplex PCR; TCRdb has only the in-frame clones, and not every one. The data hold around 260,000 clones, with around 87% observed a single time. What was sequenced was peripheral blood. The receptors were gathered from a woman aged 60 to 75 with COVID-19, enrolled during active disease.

The CDR3 reads CASSYSTRTEAFF. CDR3 DNA sequence: TGCGCCAGCAGCTATTCGACACGAACTGAAGCTTTCTTT. This chain uses TRBV5-1 with TRBJ1-1, with D unresolved. This CDR3 is 13 amino acids long. Germline V gives CDR1 SGHRS, CDR2 YFSETQ. Between the trimmed V and J ends, which lost 3 bases and 5 bases, there was a span of 11 bases.

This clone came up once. The CDR3 DNA sequence: TGTGCCAGCAGCTTAGTGGCGAATCGGGTGGTGAACACTGAAGCTTTCTTT. Translated: CASSLVANRVVNTEAFF. The rearrangement uses TRBV7-8 and TRBJ1-1; the D is unclear. CDR1 and CDR2 (germline): SGHVS, FQNEAQ. V dropped 1 base and J dropped 0 bases, with 15 bases sitting between them. CDR3 length: 17 amino acids. The whole variable domain, remainder taken from reference TRBV7-8 and TRBJ1-1, is GAGVSQSPRYKVAKRGQDVALRCDPISGHVSLFWYQQALGQGPEFLTYFQNEAQLDKSGLPSDRFFAERPEGSVSTLKIQRTQQEDSAVYLCASSLVANRVVNTEAFFGQGTRLTVV.

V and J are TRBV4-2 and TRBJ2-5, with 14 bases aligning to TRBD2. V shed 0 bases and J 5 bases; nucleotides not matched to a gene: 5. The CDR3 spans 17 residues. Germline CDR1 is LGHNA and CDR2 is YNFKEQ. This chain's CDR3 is CASSQETSGRAWETQYF. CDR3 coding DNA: TGTGCCAGCAGCCAAGAGACTAGCGGGAGGGCCTGGGAGACCCAGTACTTC.

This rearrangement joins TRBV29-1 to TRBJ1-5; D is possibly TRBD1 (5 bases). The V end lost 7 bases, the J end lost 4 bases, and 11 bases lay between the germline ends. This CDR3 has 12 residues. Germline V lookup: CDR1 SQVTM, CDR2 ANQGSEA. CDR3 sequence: CSAGLPNQPQHF. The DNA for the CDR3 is TGCAGCGCGGGACTGCCAAATCAGCCCCAGCATTTT. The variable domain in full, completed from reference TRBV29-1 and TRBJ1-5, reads SAVISQKPSRDICQRGTSLTIQCQVDSQVTMMFWYRQQPGQSLTLIATANQGSEATYESGFVIDKFPISRPNLTFSTLTVSNMSPEDSSIYLCSAGLPNQPQHFGDGTRLSIL.

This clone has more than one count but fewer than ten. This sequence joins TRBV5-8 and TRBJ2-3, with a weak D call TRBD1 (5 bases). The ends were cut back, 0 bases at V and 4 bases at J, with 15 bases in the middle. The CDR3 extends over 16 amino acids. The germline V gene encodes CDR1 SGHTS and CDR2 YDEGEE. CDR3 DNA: TGTGCCAGCAGCTTGGGAGAATGGGGCTGGGCAGATACGCAGTATTTT. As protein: CASSLGEWGWADTQYF.

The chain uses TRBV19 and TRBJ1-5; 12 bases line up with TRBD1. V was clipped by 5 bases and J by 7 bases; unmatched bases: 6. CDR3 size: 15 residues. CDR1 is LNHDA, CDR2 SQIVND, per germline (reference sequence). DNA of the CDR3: TGTGCCAGTAGTCCGGGACAGGGGGCACGGCAGCCCCAGCATTTT. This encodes CASSPGQGARQPQHF.

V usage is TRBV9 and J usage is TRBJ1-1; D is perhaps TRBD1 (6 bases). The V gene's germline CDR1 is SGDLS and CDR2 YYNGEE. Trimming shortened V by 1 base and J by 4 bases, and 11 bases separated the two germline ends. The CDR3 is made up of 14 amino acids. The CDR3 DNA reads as TGTGCCAGCAGCGTATGGGGAGGGGGCACTGAAGCTTTCTTT. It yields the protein CASSVWGGGTEAFF.

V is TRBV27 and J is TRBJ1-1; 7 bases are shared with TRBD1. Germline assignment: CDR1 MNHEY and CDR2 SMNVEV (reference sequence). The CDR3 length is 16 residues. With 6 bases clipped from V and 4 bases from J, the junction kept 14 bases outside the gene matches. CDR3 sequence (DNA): TGTGCCAGCAGCCCGGTATGGGCAGGGGGATCCACTGAAGCTTTCTTT. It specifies CASSPVWAGGSTEAFF.

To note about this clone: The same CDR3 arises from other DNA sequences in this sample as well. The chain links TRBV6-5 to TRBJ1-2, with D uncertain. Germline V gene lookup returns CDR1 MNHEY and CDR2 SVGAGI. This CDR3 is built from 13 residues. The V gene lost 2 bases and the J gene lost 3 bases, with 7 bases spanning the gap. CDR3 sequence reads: CASSYGPDYGYTF. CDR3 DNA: TGTGCCAGCAGTTACGGGCCTGACTATGGCTACACCTTC.

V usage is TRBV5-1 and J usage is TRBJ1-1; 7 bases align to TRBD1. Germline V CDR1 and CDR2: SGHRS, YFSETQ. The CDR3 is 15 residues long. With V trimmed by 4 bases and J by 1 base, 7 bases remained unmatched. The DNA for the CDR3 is TGCGCCAGCAGCGAGGGGGCCACTCCGAACACTGAAGCTTTCTTT. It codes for CASSEGATPNTEAFF.

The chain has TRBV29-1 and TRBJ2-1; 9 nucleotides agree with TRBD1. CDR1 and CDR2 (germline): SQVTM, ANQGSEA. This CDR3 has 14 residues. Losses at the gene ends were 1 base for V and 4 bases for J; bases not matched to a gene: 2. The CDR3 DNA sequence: TGCAGCGTTGAAGGACAGGGGGGGTACAATGAGCAGTTCTTC. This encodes CSVEGQGGYNEQFF.

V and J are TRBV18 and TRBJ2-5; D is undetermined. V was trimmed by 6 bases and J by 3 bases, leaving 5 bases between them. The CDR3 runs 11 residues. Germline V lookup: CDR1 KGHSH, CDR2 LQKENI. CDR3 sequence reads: CASSLEETQYF. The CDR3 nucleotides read TGTGCCAGCTCCCTAGAAGAGACCCAGTACTTC.

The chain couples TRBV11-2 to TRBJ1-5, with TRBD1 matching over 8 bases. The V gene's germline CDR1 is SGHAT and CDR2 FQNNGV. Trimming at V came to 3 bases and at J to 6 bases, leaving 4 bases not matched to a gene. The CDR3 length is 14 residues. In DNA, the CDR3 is TGTGCCAGCAGCTTGGACAGGGTAGGTCAGCCCCAGCATTTT. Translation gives CASSLDRVGQPQHF.

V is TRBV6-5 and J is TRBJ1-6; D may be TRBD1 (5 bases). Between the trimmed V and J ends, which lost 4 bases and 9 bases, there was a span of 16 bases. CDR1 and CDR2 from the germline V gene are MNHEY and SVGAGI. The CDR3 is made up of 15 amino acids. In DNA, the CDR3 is TGTGCCAGCAGTTCAGAGGCAGGGTCAATTTCACCCCTCCACTTT. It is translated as CASSSEAGSISPLHF.

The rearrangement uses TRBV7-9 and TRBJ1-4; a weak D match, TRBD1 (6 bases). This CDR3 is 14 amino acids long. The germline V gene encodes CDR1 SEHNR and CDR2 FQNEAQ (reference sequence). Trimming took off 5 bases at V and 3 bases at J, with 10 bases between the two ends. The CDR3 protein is CASSQTGSNEKLFF. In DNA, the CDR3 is TGTGCCAGCAGCCAAACAGGGTCTAATGAAAAACTGTTTTTT. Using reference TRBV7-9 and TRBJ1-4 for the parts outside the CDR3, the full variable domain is DTGVSQNPRHKITKRGQNVTFRCDPISEHNRLYWYRQTLGQGPEFLTYFQNEAQLEKSRLLSDRFSAERPKGSFSTLEIQRTEQGDSAMYLCASSQTGSNEKLFFGSGTQLSVL.

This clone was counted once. Written as DNA, the CDR3 is TGTGCCAGCTCACGGGAGGCAGTAGGTTACTCTGGGGCCAACGTCCTGACTTTC. Protein product: CASSREAVGYSGANVLTF. V is TRBV18 and J is TRBJ2-6; possibly TRBD2 for D (6 bases). Germline V gives CDR1 KGHSH, CDR2 LQKENI. V was trimmed by 4 bases and J by 0 bases, leaving 16 bases between them. The CDR3 has 18 amino acids.

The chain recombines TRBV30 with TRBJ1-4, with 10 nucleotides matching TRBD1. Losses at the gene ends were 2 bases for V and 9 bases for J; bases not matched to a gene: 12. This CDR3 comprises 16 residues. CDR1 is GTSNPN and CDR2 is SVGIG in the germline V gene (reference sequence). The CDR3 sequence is CAWSIPLTGGVQKLFF. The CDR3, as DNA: TGTGCCTGGAGTATTCCCTTGACAGGGGGCGTGCAAAAACTGTTTTTT. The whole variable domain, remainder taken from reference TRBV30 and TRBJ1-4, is SQTIHQWPATLVQPVGSPLSLECTVEGTSNPNLYWYRQAAGRGLQLLFYSVGIGQISSEVPQNLSASRPQDRQFILSSKKLLLSDSGFYLCAWSIPLTGGVQKLFFGSGTQLSVL.